A single sample is the source of the 18 T cell receptor beta chains below, sequenced in a study of Tregs in tolerant kidney transplant recipients. Generated by immunoSEQ multiplex PCR, the TCRdb table keeps only in-frame clones and is missing some. The table shows just under 65,000 clones, with 98% occurring only once. This material consisted of Tregs from blood, taken before the transplant. The source of these receptors is a human donor who received a combined kidney and bone marrow transplant.

V usage is TRBV15 and J usage is TRBJ2-7; TRBD1 might be the D (7 bases). The germline CDR1 and CDR2 sequences are LNHNV and YYDKDF (reference sequence). The V end lost 3 bases, the J end lost 2 bases, and 14 bases lay between the germline ends. The CDR3 length is 15 residues. Here the CDR3 reads CATSRRDSATYEQYF. CDR3 bases: TGTGCCACCAGCAGGCGGGACAGCGCTACCTACGAGCAGTACTTC.

V usage is TRBV27 and J usage is TRBJ1-5; a possible D gene is TRBD1 (5 bases). The CDR3 has 14 amino acids. V lost 3 bases to trimming and J lost 5 bases, with 11 bases between them. Germline loops: CDR1 MNHEY, CDR2 SMNVEV (reference sequence). The CDR3 region is CASSFGGYDQPQHF. The CDR3 DNA reads as TGTGCCAGCAGTTTTGGGGGGTATGATCAGCCCCAGCATTTT.

The rearrangement links TRBV19 to TRBJ1-5; 7 positions agree with TRBD1. Germline-derived CDR1 and CDR2 are LNHDA and SQIVND (reference sequence). J was trimmed by 5 bases and V by 5 bases; bases with no gene match: 6. This CDR3 contains 14 residues. In DNA form, the CDR3 reads TGTGCCAGTAGTCTCCGGACAGGAGATCAGCCCCAGCATTTT. Its protein product is CASSLRTGDQPQHF.

The chain combines TRBV18 with TRBJ1-5; D possibly corresponds to TRBD1 (6 bases). The CDR3 totals 14 residues. V was clipped by 6 bases and J by 5 bases, with 14 bases between them. Germline loops: CDR1 KGHSH, CDR2 LQKENI. The CDR3 coding sequence is TGTGCCAGCTCGCCTGATCAGGGGTATCAGCCCCAGCATTTT. Amino acids: CASSPDQGYQPQHF.

The genes are TRBV7-3 and TRBJ2-5, with 13 bases matching TRBD2. This CDR3 contains 16 residues. CDR1 and CDR2 from the germline V gene are SGHTA and FQGTGA. After removal of 5 bases from V and 5 bases from J, the junction contained 8 bases not matched to a gene. CDR3 region: CASSPGTSGVGETQYF. The CDR3 DNA is TGTGCCAGCAGCCCCGGGACTAGCGGGGTCGGGGAGACCCAGTACTTC.

The chain recombines TRBV11-3 with TRBJ2-7, with TRBD2 matching 7 bases. CDR1 is SGHNT and CDR2 is YENEEA in the germline V gene. This CDR3 is built from 15 residues. The trim removed 3 bases at V and 5 bases at J, leaving 10 bases unmatched. CDR3 DNA sequence: TGTGCCAGCAGCTTGCTTGGAGCGGGGCGGAACGAGCAGTACTTC. The encoded protein is CASSLLGAGRNEQYF.

The rearrangement joins TRBV5-1 to TRBJ2-2; D gene uncertain. The V and J ends lost 3 bases and 3 bases respectively, with 3 bases between them. The germline V gene encodes CDR1 SGHRS and CDR2 YFSETQ. This CDR3 is built from 12 residues. CDR3 sequence: CASSSYTGELFF. In nucleotides, the CDR3 is TGCGCCAGCAGCTCTTACACCGGGGAGCTGTTTTTT.

DNA of the CDR3: TGCGCCAGCAGCTTGGAGGGGCCCACTGAAGCTTTCTTT. Protein: CASSLEGPTEAFF. This chain joins TRBV5-1 and TRBJ1-1; tentatively, D is TRBD1 (5 bases). Per germline, CDR1 SGHRS and CDR2 YFSETQ. The V and J ends lost 0 bases and 4 bases respectively, with 7 bases between them. The CDR3 runs to 13 residues.

V usage is TRBV4-3 and J usage is TRBJ1-2, with D maybe TRBD1 (5 bases). This CDR3 comprises 15 residues. Trimming took 0 bases from V and 5 from J, leaving 13 bases between them. Germline V lookup: CDR1 LGHNA, CDR2 YSLEER. The CDR3, as DNA: TGCGCCAGCAGCCAAGATTTAGGGGATTGGTATGGCTACACCTTC. Translation: CASSQDLGDWYGYTF.

This chain links TRBV28 with TRBJ1-1; no reliable D call. The germline CDR1 and CDR2 sequences are MDHEN and SYDVKM. V lost 7 bases and J lost 0, with 12 bases in between. The CDR3 has 14 residues. The CDR3 loop reads CASNSRFMNTEAFF. The CDR3 DNA is TGTGCCAGCAACAGCCGTTTCATGAACACTGAAGCTTTCTTT.

This chain uses TRBV9 with TRBJ1-1; the match to TRBD1 covers 9 bases. Germline V CDR1 and CDR2: SGDLS, YYNGEE. After removal of 3 bases from V and 0 bases from J, the junction contained 9 bases not matched to a gene. The CDR3 contains 17 residues. CDR3 protein: CASSAYTGGYLNTEAFF. DNA for the CDR3: TGTGCCAGCAGCGCCTATACAGGGGGCTATTTGAACACTGAAGCTTTCTTT.

This chain links TRBV6-1 with TRBJ2-7; 9 bases fit TRBD1. CDR1 is MNHNS and CDR2 is SASEGT in the germline V gene. The CDR3 is 15 amino acids. The V segment lost 6 bases and the J segment 1 base; nucleotides outside the gene matches: 7. The CDR3 region is CASRTGTGTSYEQYF. The CDR3 coding sequence is TGTGCCAGCAGAACCGGGACAGGGACTTCCTACGAGCAGTACTTC.

The chain links TRBV30 to TRBJ2-1, with 9 bases lining up with TRBD1. The CDR3 is 14 residues long. Germline CDR1 reads GTSNPN; CDR2 reads SVGIG (reference sequence). The J segment lost 9 bases and the V segment lost 2 bases, leaving 8 bases of the junction unmatched. The CDR3 coding sequence is TGTGCCTGGAGTAGGGGACAGGGATTTAGTGAGCAGTTCTTC. Residues: CAWSRGQGFSEQFF.

The chain recombines TRBV6-5 with TRBJ2-1; 9 bases are a match to TRBD2. The CDR3 length is 15 residues. The germline CDR1 and CDR2 sequences are MNHEY and SVGAGI. After removal of 7 bases from V and 4 bases from J, the junction contained 8 bases not matched to a gene. CDR3 sequence: CASMVAGAGYNEQFF. The CDR3 DNA sequence: TGTGCCAGCATGGTAGCGGGAGCGGGGTACAATGAGCAGTTCTTC.

J is TRBJ2-3 and V is TRBV28, with 7 nucleotides matching TRBD2. Germline lookup yields CDR1 MDHEN and CDR2 SYDVKM. The CDR3 has 16 amino acids. Germline trimming cut 2 bases from V and 8 bases from J; bases unmatched to any gene: 13. The CDR3 reads CASSLLLAATRGTQYF. CDR3 nucleotide sequence: TGTGCCAGCAGTTTACTCCTAGCGGCGACGCGGGGTACGCAGTATTTT.

The V and J genes are TRBV2 and TRBJ2-7; 9 nucleotides align to TRBD1. The V segment lost 6 bases and the J segment 4 bases; nucleotides outside the gene matches: 7. The CDR3 sequence is 14 residues long. Germline V CDR1 and CDR2: SNHLY, FYNNEI. The CDR3 region is CASRRAQGAYEQYF. In DNA, the CDR3 is TGTGCCAGCAGAAGGGCACAGGGGGCTTACGAGCAGTACTTC.

The chain joins TRBV30 to TRBJ2-3; maybe TRBD1 (5 bases). In germline, CDR1 is GTSNPN, CDR2 SVGIG (reference sequence). The CDR3 runs to 13 residues. Trimming removed 4 bases from V and 4 bases from J, with 12 bases in between. CDR3 in amino acids: CAWTQGFPDTQYF. CDR3 coding DNA: TGTGCCTGGACTCAGGGTTTCCCAGATACGCAGTATTTT.

Here the CDR3 reads CASSPGTDIYGYTF. CDR3 sequence (DNA): TGTGCCAGCTCACCCGGGACAGACATCTATGGCTACACCTTC. This chain links TRBV18 with TRBJ1-2, with 7 bases identical to TRBD1. The V gene end was trimmed by 3 bases and the J gene end by 4 bases; junction bases not matched to a gene: 5. Germline loops: CDR1 KGHSH, CDR2 LQKENI. The CDR3 has 14 amino acids.